This T cell receptor (beta chain) is from a study of shared clonotypes between healthy human individuals. Broader study findings: In contrast to clonotypes shared by all four donors, non-shared clonotypes had lower generation probabilities.

Once extracted for a subset, genomic DNA was divided evenly among several immunoSEQ plates. Profiling relied on immunoSEQ multiplex PCR, and the TCRdb table lists in-frame clones only, not all of them. The sample carries over a million clones, roughly 80% recorded once. The ends lost 3 bases at V and 8 bases at J; junction bases unmatched: 9. The CDR3 extends over 14 amino acids. The germline gives CDR1 SGDLS, CDR2 YYNGEE. In this sample, this clone turned up once. Its antigen is not known. The sequenced material came from memory CD4+ T cells sorted from blood. Subset reported: CD45RA-negative fraction. The gene calls are TRBV9 and TRBJ1-2, with 8 bases that match TRBD1. The receptor comes from a man between 18 and 29 years old in good health. The CDR3 sequence is CASSEGTGAYGYTF. The CDR3 bases are TGTGCCAGCAGCGAGGGGACAGGAGCTTACGGCTACACCTTC.